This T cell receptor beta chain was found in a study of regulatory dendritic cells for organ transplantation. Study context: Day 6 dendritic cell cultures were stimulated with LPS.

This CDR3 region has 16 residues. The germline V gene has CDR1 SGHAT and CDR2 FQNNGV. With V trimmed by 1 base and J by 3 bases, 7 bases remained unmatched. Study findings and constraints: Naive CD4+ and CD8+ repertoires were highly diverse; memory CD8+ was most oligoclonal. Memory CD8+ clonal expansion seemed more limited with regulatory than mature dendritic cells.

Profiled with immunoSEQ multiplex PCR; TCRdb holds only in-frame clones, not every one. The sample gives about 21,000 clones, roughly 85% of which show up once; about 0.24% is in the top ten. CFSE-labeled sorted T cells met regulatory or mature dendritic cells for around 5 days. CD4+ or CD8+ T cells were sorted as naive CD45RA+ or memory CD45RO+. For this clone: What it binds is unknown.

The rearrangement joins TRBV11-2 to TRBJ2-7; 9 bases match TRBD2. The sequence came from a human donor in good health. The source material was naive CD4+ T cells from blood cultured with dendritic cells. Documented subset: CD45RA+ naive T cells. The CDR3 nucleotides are TGTGCCAGCAGCTTAGGCGCTAGCGGGGTACGCTACGAGCAGTACTTC. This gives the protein CASSLGASGVRYEQYF.